The T cell receptor (beta chain) under discussion was sequenced for a study of response to subunit inactivated influenza vaccine. Regarding the study as a whole: Authors suggested seasonal influenza vaccinations each recruit few new T cells.

The CDR3 length is 15 residues. Between the trimmed V and J ends, which lost 0 bases and 4 bases, there was a span of 12 bases. Germline V CDR1 and CDR2: MNHEY, SVGAGI. TCRdb analysed the RT-PCR reads with MiXCR anew, one entry per CDR3 protein. The sample lists some 640,000 distinct CDR3 sequences, about 14% occurring once. As regards this clonotype: Its cognate antigen is unknown.

The chain combines TRBV6-5 with TRBJ1-2; D is possibly TRBD1 (6 bases). This receptor was taken from a man aged 50-60 years who received an inactivated influenza vaccine. This specimen was PBMCs from blood, taken 14 to 15 days before vaccination. The CDR3 coding sequence is TGTGCCAGCAGTTACTCGACGGGGGGCGTCTATGGCTACACCTTC. Protein product: CASSYSTGGVYGYTF.